Following are 17 T cell receptor beta chains from one sample sequenced in a study of blood T cell repertoires in COVID-19. Some clones are missing from TCRdb's copy, which holds only in-frame ones; the method was immunoSEQ multiplex PCR. The repertoire holds approximately 80,000 clones, with less than 90% as singletons. What was sequenced was peripheral blood. The source is a human donor in a cohort sampled during active COVID-19.

This chain uses TRBV18 with TRBJ2-3, with a possible D match to TRBD1 (6 bases). Germline assignment: CDR1 KGHSH and CDR2 LQKENI. The CDR3 is 14 residues long. V was cut by 0 bases and J by 4 bases, with 8 bases left in between. The CDR3 here is CASSPPGAPDTQYF. Here the CDR3 DNA reads TGTGCCAGCTCACCACCGGGGGCGCCAGATACGCAGTATTTT. Drawing the rest from reference TRBV18 and TRBJ2-3, the complete variable domain is NAGVMQNPRHLVRRRGQEARLRCSPMKGHSHVYWYRQLPEEGLKFMVYLQKENIIDESGMPKERFSAEFPKEGPSILRIQQVVRGDSAAYFCASSPPGAPDTQYFGPGTRLTVL.

The sample holds one count of this clone. The chain links TRBV5-5 to TRBJ1-5; D is ambiguous. There are 16 residues in the CDR3. CDR1 SGHKS and CDR2 YYEKEE come from the germline V gene (reference sequence). Trimming removed 4 bases at V and 3 bases at J, with 17 bases between. CDR3 DNA: TGTGCCAGCAGCCTCCGAGGAACGGCCGTCAATCAGCCCCAGCATTTT. Amino acids: CASSLRGTAVNQPQHF.

This rearrangement joins TRBV6-2 or TRBV6-3 to TRBJ2-3, with TRBD2 matching 8 bases. Germline lookup yields CDR1 MNHEY and CDR2 SVGEGT. The CDR3 is 16 amino acids. V dropped 0 bases and J dropped 2; count of bases not matched to a gene: 4. In nucleotides, the CDR3 is TGTGCCAGCAGTTACTCTAGCGGGGCGATCACAGATACGCAGTATTTT. It is translated as CASSYSSGAITDTQYF.

The chain couples TRBV5-1 to TRBJ2-6; 7 nucleotides agree with TRBD2. V lost 3 bases to trimming and J lost 2 bases; unmatched junction nucleotides: 8. Germline V gene sequence: CDR1 SGHRS, CDR2 YFSETQ. This CDR3 is built from 17 residues. In DNA, the CDR3 is TGCGCCAGCAGCTCCCGCGTAGGGAGGGCTGGGGCCAACGTCCTGACTTTC. The encoded protein is CASSSRVGRAGANVLTF.

The J gene is TRBJ1-1, the V gene TRBV27; no firm D call. V lost 3 bases and J 0 bases, leaving 8 bases between the germline ends. CDR1 is MNHEY, CDR2 SMNVEV, per germline (reference sequence). The CDR3 is 14 residues long. CDR3 protein: CASSFLGVNTEAFF. Here the CDR3 DNA reads TGTGCCAGCAGTTTCCTGGGAGTGAACACTGAAGCTTTCTTT.

This clone was recorded once. The V call is TRBV7-9, the J call TRBJ1-2; maybe TRBD1 (6 bases). The ends were cut back, 3 bases at V and 6 bases at J, with 8 bases in the middle. This CDR3 is 12 amino acids long. From germline, CDR1 is SEHNR and CDR2 FQNEAQ (reference sequence). CDR3 in amino acids: CASSLKGDGYTF. The CDR3 coding sequence is TGTGCCAGCAGCTTGAAGGGGGATGGCTACACCTTC.

This clone was counted a single time. CDR3 sequence: CASSLFSRVSNQPQHF. The CDR3 DNA sequence: TGTGCCAGCAGTTTATTTTCCCGGGTTAGCAATCAGCCCCAGCATTTT. This chain uses TRBV27 with TRBJ1-5; D is undetermined. Germline-derived CDR1 and CDR2 are MNHEY and SMNVEV (reference sequence). This CDR3 has 16 residues. V lost 1 base and J 0 bases, leaving 10 bases between the germline ends.

The chain has TRBV4-2 and TRBJ2-2, with no clear D. Between the trimmed V and J ends, which lost 0 bases and 6 bases, there was a span of 17 bases. CDR3 length equals 17 residues. Germline V CDR1 and CDR2: LGHNA, YNFKEQ. In nucleotides, the CDR3 is TGTGCCAGCAGCCAAGATTCCCAGCGTGCATCCCCCGGGGAGCTGTTTTTT. Amino acids: CASSQDSQRASPGELFF.

Concerning this clone itself: Germline is not matched at one junction end, which may reflect a read error. The V and J genes are TRBV7-7 and TRBJ2-3, with 9 bases fitting TRBD2. Germline CDR1 SSHAT, CDR2 FNYEAQ (reference sequence). CDR3 length equals 15 residues. For the CDR3, the DNA is TGTGCTAGCAGCTCGACGGGACTAGCACAAGATACGCAGTATTTT. Its translation is CASSSTGLAQDTQYF.

This clone occurred a few times. The chain couples TRBV19 to TRBJ1-1, with D maybe TRBD1 (5 bases). The germline gives CDR1 LNHDA, CDR2 SQIVND (reference sequence). The CDR3 is made up of 14 amino acids. The ends were cut back, 3 bases at V and 10 bases at J, with 18 bases in the middle. The CDR3 nucleotides read TGTGCCAGTAGTATTCGGGGAGGGGCGGCTGGAGCTTTCTTT. Protein: CASSIRGGAAGAFF.

The chain has TRBV7-2 and TRBJ1-2; 11 nucleotides line up with TRBD1. V lost 5 bases to trimming and J lost 2 bases; unmatched junction nucleotides: 4. CDR1 SGHTA and CDR2 FQGNSA come from the germline V gene. The CDR3 totals 15 residues. CDR3 protein: CASSPGTGGNYGYTF. The CDR3 coding sequence is TGTGCCAGCAGCCCCGGGACAGGGGGGAACTATGGCTACACCTTC.

V usage is TRBV27 and J usage is TRBJ1-1; no reliable D call. The CDR3 loop spans 13 amino acids. V lost 5 bases, J lost 1 base, and 8 bases lay in between. The germline gives CDR1 MNHEY, CDR2 SMNVEV (reference sequence). The CDR3 protein is CASSPDWNTEAFF. CDR3 nucleotides: TGTGCCAGCAGTCCCGACTGGAACACTGAAGCTTTCTTT.

The rearrangement links TRBV6-2 or TRBV6-3 to TRBJ2-3; 8 nucleotides match TRBD2. Germline assignment: CDR1 MNHEY and CDR2 SVGEGT. The CDR3 is made up of 16 amino acids. With V trimmed by 3 bases and J by 6 bases, 11 bases remained unmatched. CDR3 DNA sequence: TGTGCCAGCAGTTATAGCAGCACTAGCGGAGGTGATACGCAGTATTTT. Its protein is CASSYSSTSGGDTQYF.

This clone was seen just once. This chain links TRBV5-6 with TRBJ1-2, with 8 bases identical to TRBD1. CDR1 SGHDT and CDR2 YYEEEE come from the germline V gene. V shed 4 bases, J shed 4 bases, and the junction held 21 bases outside the gene matches. The CDR3 loop spans 19 amino acids. Here the CDR3 reads CASSPTDGVGTGPPYGYTF. The CDR3 DNA is TGTGCCAGCAGCCCGACTGACGGCGTCGGGACAGGCCCTCCCTATGGCTACACCTTC.

The chain joins TRBV28 to TRBJ2-1; 9 nucleotides line up with TRBD2. V gave up 8 bases and J gave up 2 bases; unmatched junction bases: 10. CDR3 size: 16 residues. Germline V CDR1 and CDR2: MDHEN, SYDVKM. CDR3 residues: CASCGGGQWPYNEQFF. CDR3 nucleotides: TGTGCCAGCTGCGGGGGGGGACAGTGGCCCTACAATGAGCAGTTCTTC.

V gene TRBV6-5 combines with J gene TRBJ1-5, with D possibly TRBD1 on 5 matching bases. CDR1 MNHEY and CDR2 SVGAGI come from the germline V gene. This CDR3 is built from 12 residues. Trimming pared 6 bases from V and 4 bases from J, leaving 7 bases between. The CDR3 reads CASRAGNQPQHF. CDR3 DNA: TGTGCCAGCAGGGCAGGGAATCAGCCCCAGCATTTT.

In nucleotides, the CDR3 is TGTGCCAGCAGCCCCTGGCGTGGGAGCTCTGGGGCCAACGTCCTGACTTTC. It yields the protein CASSPWRGSSGANVLTF. The V and J genes are TRBV9 and TRBJ2-6; a possible D gene is TRBD2 (5 bases). The CDR3 extends over 17 amino acids. The germline V gene has CDR1 SGDLS and CDR2 YYNGEE. With 4 bases removed from V and 0 bases from J, the gap between germline ends came to 14 bases.